These 20 T cell receptor beta chains were all obtained from the same sample, sequenced in a study of identical twins. Each CDR3 protein is one row after TCRdb ran MiXCR on the 5' RACE reads. This sample has roughly 720,000 distinct CDR3 sequences, with 15% to 20% found just once. The same data also contributed to another study, on T cells expressing NK-cell markers.

The sample was PBMCs. These receptors all stem from a woman under 30 in good health.

This clonotype has just a few counts. The rearrangement joins TRBV18 to TRBJ1-2; 9 bases line up with TRBD1. The CDR3 contains 15 residues. Germline CDR1 KGHSH, CDR2 LQKENI. Unmatched junction bases numbered 10, after V lost 5 bases and J lost 6 bases. In DNA form, the CDR3 reads TGTGCCAGCTCAGATCTGATCGGACAGGGGAATGGCTACACCTTC. Its protein product is CASSDLIGQGNGYTF. Full variable domain (missing parts from reference TRBV18 and TRBJ1-2): NAGVMQNPRHLVRRRGQEARLRCSPMKGHSHVYWYRQLPEEGLKFMVYLQKENIIDESGMPKERFSAEFPKEGPSILRIQQVVRGDSAAYFCASSDLIGQGNGYTFGSGTRLTVV.

This clonotype was detected ten times or more. The gene calls are TRBV6-1 and TRBJ2-3, with TRBD2 as a possible D gene (5 bases). Trimming stripped 5 bases from V and 0 bases from J, with 12 bases between. This CDR3 has 15 residues. CDR1 and CDR2 from the germline V gene are MNHNS and SASEGT. DNA of the CDR3: TGTGCCAGCAGTCGACGGGGTAGCAGCACAGATACGCAGTATTTT. Translated: CASSRRGSSTDTQYF.

The rearrangement uses TRBV15 and TRBJ2-7; tentative D call: TRBD2 (5 bases). Germline CDR1 LNHNV, CDR2 YYDKDF (reference sequence). The CDR3 length is 11 residues. The V end was cut by 5 bases, the J end by 6 bases, with 8 bases between. The CDR3 bases are TGTGCCACCAGCGGACTCCGCGAGCAGTACTTC. Encoded protein: CATSGLREQYF.

J is TRBJ2-4 and V is TRBV7-9, with unresolved D. The CDR3 loop spans 12 amino acids. V lost 5 bases and J 9 bases, leaving 11 bases between the germline ends. CDR1 is SEHNR and CDR2 is FQNEAQ in the germline V gene (reference sequence). CDR3 in DNA: TGTGCCAGCAGCGACACGATAGGCATTCAGTACTTC. It encodes CASSDTIGIQYF.

V usage is TRBV5-1 and J usage is TRBJ2-3, with D perhaps TRBD1 (5 bases). V gave up 1 base and J gave up 5 bases, with 11 bases separating them. CDR3 length: 14 residues. Germline CDR1 SGHRS, CDR2 YFSETQ. In DNA form, the CDR3 reads TGCGCCAGCAGCTTGAACAGGCCGAAAGATACGCAGTATTTT. Protein product: CASSLNRPKDTQYF.

This clonotype was counted between two and nine times. The chain has TRBV12-3 or TRBV12-4 and TRBJ2-1; 7 bases are shared with TRBD2. There are 15 residues in the CDR3. V shed 6 bases, J shed 7 bases, and the junction held 12 bases outside the gene matches. The CDR3 coding sequence is TGTGCCAGCAGCGGCTCTGCGGGAGTTGGTAATGAGCAGTTCTTC. Translated: CASSGSAGVGNEQFF.

This chain links TRBV9 with TRBJ2-3; D uncertain. CDR1 SGDLS and CDR2 YYNGEE come from the germline V gene. V shed 6 bases and J shed 7 bases, with 27 bases lying between them. The CDR3 runs 17 residues. This chain's CDR3 is CASTSPVDDRSRNTQYF. The CDR3, as DNA: TGTGCCAGCACCTCACCGGTTGATGATCGATCCCGGAATACGCAGTATTTT.

V gene TRBV25-1 combines with J gene TRBJ2-4, with D perhaps matching TRBD2 (5 bases). Germline V gene data show CDR1 as MGHDK and CDR2 as SYGVNS. This CDR3 spans 14 amino acids. V was clipped by 4 bases and J by 1 base, with 8 bases between them. In DNA, the CDR3 is TGTGCCAGCAGTGTCCCGGGGGCCAAAAACATTCAGTACTTC. Its protein product is CASSVPGAKNIQYF.

This clonotype turned up a few times. The chain uses TRBV5-1 and TRBJ2-4, with a tentative D call TRBD2 (7 bases). The length of the CDR3 is 15 residues. V lost 4 bases, J lost 5 bases, and 16 bases lay in between. Germline values: CDR1 SGHRS, CDR2 YFSETQ. CDR3 region: CASSADPGGENIQYF. DNA of the CDR3: TGCGCCAGCAGCGCGGATCCGGGGGGCGAAAACATTCAGTACTTC. Full variable domain (rest looked up from reference TRBV5-1 and TRBJ2-4): KAGVTQTPRYLIKTRGQQVTLSCSPISGHRSVSWYQQTPGQGLQFLFEYFSETQRNKGNFPGRFSGRQFSNSRSEMNVSTLELGDSALYLCASSADPGGENIQYFGAGTRLSVL.

This clonotype occurred a few times. The chain joins TRBV20-1 to TRBJ2-1; weak D call: TRBD2 (6 bases). Germline V gives CDR1 DFQATT, CDR2 SNEGSKA (reference sequence). The V end was cut by 3 bases, the J end by 6 bases, with 15 bases between. CDR3 size: 14 residues. In DNA, the CDR3 is TGCAGTGCTAGCGGCTGGGGGGTTGGCAATGAGCAGTTCTTC. Translation: CSASGWGVGNEQFF.

In this sample, this clonotype turned up many times. The CDR3 coding sequence is TGCGCCAGCAGCTTGGTTGCTAGCGGGGACTACGAGCAGTACTTC. Translation: CASSLVASGDYEQYF. This chain links TRBV5-1 with TRBJ2-7; TRBD2 matches 9 bases. The germline gives CDR1 SGHRS, CDR2 YFSETQ. The length of the CDR3 is 15 residues. The V segment lost 0 bases and the J segment 3 bases; nucleotides outside the gene matches: 4.

This rearrangement joins TRBV20-1 to TRBJ2-3; D is ambiguous. The CDR3 runs to 12 residues. V lost 4 bases to trimming and J lost 4 bases, with 9 bases between them. Germline CDR1 and CDR2: DFQATT and SNEGSKA (reference sequence). CDR3 loop: CSANGAPDTQYF. Written as DNA, the CDR3 is TGCAGTGCTAACGGAGCCCCAGATACGCAGTATTTT.

This clonotype was seen a few times. The rearrangement joins TRBV28 to TRBJ2-5; D perhaps matches TRBD1 (6 bases). The CDR3 runs 12 residues. V was pared by 5 bases and J by 5 bases, with 9 bases between. Germline assignment: CDR1 MDHEN and CDR2 SYDVKM. CDR3 in DNA: TGTGCCAGCAGTAGGGGGACCGAGACCCAGTACTTC. Its translation is CASSRGTETQYF.

This clonotype was seen many times. The chain recombines TRBV5-1 with TRBJ1-2, with D uncertain. Per germline, CDR1 SGHRS and CDR2 YFSETQ. Trimming left V 0 bases short and J 3 bases short, with 9 bases between. The CDR3 is 14 amino acids. This CDR3 reads CASSLEGFDYGYTF. CDR3 in DNA: TGCGCCAGCAGCTTGGAGGGATTCGACTATGGCTACACCTTC.

The sample holds a few counts of this clonotype. V and J are TRBV12-3 or TRBV12-4 and TRBJ2-7; perhaps TRBD2 as D (6 bases). This CDR3 is built from 15 residues. The V end lost 5 bases, the J end lost 3 bases, and 17 bases lay between the germline ends. DNA of the CDR3: TGTGCCAGCAGTCCGAGGGACTCCCCCAGCTACGAGCAGTACTTC. It specifies CASSPRDSPSYEQYF.

This clonotype was detected a few times. The DNA for the CDR3 is TGTGCCAGCAGCTTGTCGCTTCAGGGATCCTATGGCTACACCTTC. Amino acids: CASSLSLQGSYGYTF. This sequence joins TRBV5-5 and TRBJ1-2, with a tentative D call TRBD1 (5 bases). The CDR3 covers 15 residues. The V and J ends lost 1 base and 4 bases respectively, with 14 bases between them. Germline CDR1 is SGHKS and CDR2 is YYEKEE (reference sequence).

This clonotype has only a few counts. This chain joins TRBV12-3 or TRBV12-4 and TRBJ2-7, with no clear D. The CDR3 totals 12 residues. Trimming took 6 bases from V and 6 from J, leaving 12 bases between them. The DNA for the CDR3 is TGTGCCAGCAGCATCTCCCCTGGCGAGCAGTACTTC. As protein: CASSISPGEQYF.

The V call is TRBV10-3, the J call TRBJ1-1; tentative D call: TRBD1 (5 bases). Trimming left V 6 bases short and J 0 bases short, with 20 bases between. CDR1 and CDR2 (germline): ENHRY, SYGVKD. CDR3 length: 17 residues. CDR3 DNA sequence: TGTGCCATCAGGAGTGATTTTGGGGGTGCCATGAACACTGAAGCTTTCTTT. It encodes CAIRSDFGGAMNTEAFF.

This clonotype showed up many times. V and J are TRBV20-1 and TRBJ2-4; D perhaps matches TRBD1 (6 bases). V was shortened by 2 bases and J by 0 bases, with 8 bases between the two germline ends. Germline V gives CDR1 DFQATT, CDR2 SNEGSKA (reference sequence). The CDR3 length is 14 residues. The CDR3 is CSARRTVAKNIQYF. CDR3 coding DNA: TGCAGTGCTAGAAGGACAGTAGCCAAAAACATTCAGTACTTC.

This clonotype has just a few counts. V is TRBV7-6 and J is TRBJ1-1; D unresolved. The CDR3 extends over 15 amino acids. The germline V and J ends were trimmed by 8 bases and 0 bases, with 16 bases remaining between them. Germline-derived CDR1 and CDR2 are SGHVS and FNYEAQ. The CDR3 DNA follows: TGTGCCAGCCATCCTCGCCGAGACGTGAACACTGAAGCTTTCTTT. This encodes CASHPRRDVNTEAFF.